Below, one T cell receptor beta chain is given with its context. The sample belongs to a study of sequential checkpoint blockade in melanoma. Study overall: Arm A got nivolumab then ipilimumab; arm B the reverse, 1:1.

The V gene's germline CDR1 is MNHEY and CDR2 SMNVEV (reference sequence). The CDR3 has 13 residues. V was shortened by 5 bases and J by 2 bases, with 8 bases between the two germline ends. The treatment: randomized to nivolumab then ipilimumab (arm A) or the reverse (arm B). No patient had prior DNA-damaging chemotherapy. Sorted cells were live CD3+CD8+, lacking CD19 and CD56, from PBMCs. The repertoire was sequenced with immunoSEQ multiplex PCR; TCRdb's copy has only in-frame clones and lacks some. The profile covers more than 15,000 clones, with around 78% appearing a single time and roughly 22% taken by the ten largest.

The receptor comes from a human donor with melanoma. The rearrangement uses TRBV27 and TRBJ2-3; D is perhaps TRBD1 (5 bases). The starting material was CD8+ T cells sorted from blood (inferred from file names), obtained from a patient given nivolumab and ipilimumab in sequence. CDR3 in amino acids: CASSPGNTDTQYF. The CDR3 nucleotides are TGTGCCAGCAGTCCAGGGAACACAGATACGCAGTATTTT.